Each of the 2 T cell receptor beta chains below was sequenced from the same sample in a study of shared clonotypes between healthy human individuals. The repertoire was sequenced with immunoSEQ multiplex PCR; TCRdb's copy has only in-frame clones and lacks some. This sample has approximately 1.9 million clones; 93% occur once, and the top ten carry about 1.6%. Naive CD8 cells lacked CD45RO and underwent positive selection for CCR7, leaving out terminally differentiated effector memory CD45RA+ cells. Sequenced: naive CD8+ T cells from PBMCs. These receptors all stem from a man younger than 35 in good health. Some clones in this sample may be carry-over from other donors' samples.

The chain links TRBV27 to TRBJ2-1; D is possibly TRBD2 (6 bases). Looked up from germline, CDR1 is MNHEY and CDR2 is SMNVEV (reference sequence). Trimming cost V 3 bases and J 6 bases, with 18 bases left between them. The CDR3 spans 16 residues. The CDR3 protein is CASSFIWDSLPNEQFF. CDR3 DNA sequence: TGTGCCAGCAGTTTTATCTGGGACTCCCTGCCCAATGAGCAGTTCTTC.

This rearrangement joins TRBV7-9 to TRBJ1-5; D gene uncertain. Per the germline V gene, CDR1 is SEHNR and CDR2 is FQNEAQ (reference sequence). The CDR3 is 17 residues long. V shed 0 bases and J shed 5 bases, with 17 bases lying between them. This CDR3 is CASSLAGGPTTHQPQHF. The CDR3 DNA sequence: TGTGCCAGCAGCTTAGCGGGAGGACCGACGACCCATCAGCCCCAGCATTTT.